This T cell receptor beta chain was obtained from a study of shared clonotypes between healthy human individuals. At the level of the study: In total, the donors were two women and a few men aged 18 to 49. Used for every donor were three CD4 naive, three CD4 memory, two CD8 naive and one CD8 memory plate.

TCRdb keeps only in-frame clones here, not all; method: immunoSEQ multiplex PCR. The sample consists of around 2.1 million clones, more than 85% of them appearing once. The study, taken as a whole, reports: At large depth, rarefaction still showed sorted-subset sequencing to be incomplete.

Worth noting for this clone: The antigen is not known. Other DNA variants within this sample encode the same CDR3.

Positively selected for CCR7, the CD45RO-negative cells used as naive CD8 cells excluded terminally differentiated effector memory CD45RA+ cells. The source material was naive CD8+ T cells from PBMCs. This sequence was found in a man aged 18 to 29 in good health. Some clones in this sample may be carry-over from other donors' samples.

The CDR3 nucleotides are TGTGCCAGCAGTATCCGGGATCCTTCCTACGAGCAGTACTTC. Its translation is CASSIRDPSYEQYF. The chain recombines TRBV27 with TRBJ2-7; TRBD2 is a possible D gene (5 bases). CDR1 is MNHEY, CDR2 SMNVEV, per germline (reference sequence). Trimming pared 5 bases from V and 1 base from J, leaving 12 bases between. The CDR3 is made up of 14 amino acids.